One sample yielded the 18 T cell receptor beta chains listed below, sequenced in a study of blood T cells in healthy people across ages. A second PCR, run for roughly 6 to 11 cycles, used a sample-barcoded 5' primer plus a J-beta primer mix. TCRdb reanalysed the 5' RACE reads using MiXCR and keeps one entry per CDR3 protein. Of 600,000 to 850,000 distinct CDR3 sequences listed, roughly 25% were seen once; the top ten hold under 10%. This sample also appeared in a second study, on T cells of mothers and their children.

The sequenced material came from blood. Receptors were obtained from a boy between 5 and 17 years old in good health.

This clonotype was counted at least ten times. V is TRBV6-5 and J is TRBJ2-5; D is undetermined. Germline lookup yields CDR1 MNHEY and CDR2 SVGAGI. CDR3 size: 12 residues. Trimming removed 0 bases at V and 7 bases at J, with 6 bases between. The CDR3 reads CASSYSKGTQYF. In DNA form, the CDR3 reads TGTGCCAGCAGTTACTCTAAAGGGACCCAGTACTTC.

This clonotype was counted only a few times. This chain joins TRBV10-3 and TRBJ2-5; 8 bases line up with TRBD2. Per germline, CDR1 ENHRY and CDR2 SYGVKD. The CDR3 is 15 residues long. J was trimmed by 3 bases and V by 3 bases; bases with no gene match: 6. The CDR3 here is CAISEGGGSEETQYF. In DNA, the CDR3 is TGTGCCATCAGTGAAGGCGGGGGGTCGGAAGAGACCCAGTACTTC.

The CDR3, as DNA: TGCAGTGCTCACCTACTAGCGGGAGGGCCTCATGAGCAGTTCTTC. Translated: CSAHLLAGGPHEQFF. This chain uses TRBV20-1 with TRBJ2-1; 13 bases are a match to TRBD2. The V gene end was trimmed by 5 bases and the J gene end by 8 bases; junction bases not matched to a gene: 9. This CDR3 has 15 amino acids. Germline-derived CDR1 and CDR2 are DFQATT and SNEGSKA (reference sequence).

This clonotype was recorded many times. Written as DNA, the CDR3 is TGCAGCGTGGACGCGATCTACAATGAGCAGTTCTTC. Its translation: CSVDAIYNEQFF. This chain links TRBV29-1 with TRBJ2-1; D is uncertain. Trimming took off 6 bases at V and 3 bases at J, with 9 bases between the two ends. Germline CDR1 SQVTM, CDR2 ANQGSEA. CDR3 length: 12 residues.

This clonotype was counted a few times. The chain joins TRBV20-1 to TRBJ1-4; 8 positions agree with TRBD1. Looked up from germline, CDR1 is DFQATT and CDR2 is SNEGSKA (reference sequence). The CDR3 consists of 11 residues. CDR3 sequence (DNA): TGCAGAGACAGGGGCCGCGAAAAACTGTTTTTT. This sequence encodes CRDRGREKLFF.

This clonotype showed up just a few times. Because the CDR3 is missing its conserved closing phenylalanine or tryptophan, this is likely a read error. The CDR3 here is CASSEQGFSSYEQYL. The CDR3 bases are TGTGCCAGCAGTGAACAGGGCTTCTCCTCCTACGAGCAGTACCTC. The V call is TRBV6-1, the J call TRBJ2-5; the D gene is possibly TRBD1 (5 bases). The end of the DNA is better explained by TRBJ2-7, so the J call may be wrong. This CDR3 has 15 amino acids. Germline V gene data show CDR1 as MNHNS and CDR2 as SASEGT.

This clonotype was detected only a few times. The J gene is TRBJ2-1, the V gene TRBV28; D may be TRBD1 (5 bases). With 6 bases removed from V and 1 base from J, the gap between germline ends came to 16 bases. The CDR3 extends over 16 amino acids. Germline lookup yields CDR1 MDHEN and CDR2 SYDVKM. For the CDR3, the DNA is TGTGCCAGCAGCCTGGACACCAGAGGATCCTACAATGAGCAGTTCTTC. The encoded protein is CASSLDTRGSYNEQFF.

V usage is TRBV7-9 and J usage is TRBJ2-7, with D possibly being TRBD1 or TRBD2 (5 bases each). This CDR3 is 15 amino acids long. V was trimmed by 1 base and J by 0 bases, leaving 10 bases between them. The V gene's germline CDR1 is SEHNR and CDR2 FQNEAQ (reference sequence). The CDR3 reads CASSLVVGPSYEQYF. The CDR3 DNA sequence: TGTGCCAGCAGCTTAGTGGTGGGACCCTCCTACGAGCAGTACTTC.

There are a few counts of this clonotype. The J gene is TRBJ2-2, the V gene TRBV6-2 or TRBV6-3, with 8 bases that match TRBD2. With 0 bases clipped from V and 4 bases from J, the junction kept 4 bases outside the gene matches. The CDR3 is 16 amino acids. Germline-derived CDR1 and CDR2 are MNHEY and SVGEGT. The CDR3 spells CASSYSGGRFTGELFF. The CDR3 DNA sequence: TGTGCCAGCAGTTACTCTGGCGGGAGGTTCACCGGGGAGCTGTTTTTT.

The V call is TRBV3-1, the J call TRBJ2-7; the match to TRBD2 covers 10 bases. Trimming removed 6 bases from V and 13 bases from J; junction bases left unmatched: 9. The CDR3 has 12 residues. CDR1 and CDR2 (germline): LGHDT, YNNKEL (reference sequence). CDR3 in amino acids: CASSSPGLAPYF. Here the CDR3 DNA reads TGTGCCAGCAGTTCCCCGGGACTAGCGCCTTACTTC.

The chain recombines TRBV7-3 with TRBJ1-2; 9 positions agree with TRBD1. With V trimmed by 5 bases and J by 14 bases, 12 bases remained unmatched. Germline CDR1 reads SGHTA; CDR2 reads FQGTGA. CDR3 length: 13 amino acids. DNA for the CDR3: TGTGCCAGCAGCACCCGGACAGGGGAAGACTTTACCTTC. This sequence encodes CASSTRTGEDFTF.

The rearrangement joins TRBV5-6 to TRBJ2-1; TRBD2 is a possible D gene (6 bases). The ends were cut back, 2 bases at V and 4 bases at J, with 13 bases in the middle. There are 15 residues in the CDR3. Germline V gene data show CDR1 as SGHDT and CDR2 as YYEEEE. The CDR3 coding sequence is TGTGCCAGCAGCTTCTTGGGGGGAAGGTACAATGAGCAGTTCTTC. This sequence encodes CASSFLGGRYNEQFF.

This clonotype has just a few counts. One end of the junction varies from germline; a read error may be responsible. V gene TRBV7-9 combines with J gene TRBJ2-3; 8 nucleotides agree with TRBD2. The CDR3 extends over 15 amino acids. Per the germline V gene, CDR1 is SEHNR and CDR2 is FQNEAQ (reference sequence). The chain's CDR3 is CASSSGLAGTDAQYF. The CDR3 region has the DNA TGTGCCAGCAGCTCTGGACTAGCCGGCACAGATGCGCAGTATTTT.

The rearrangement uses TRBV7-3 and TRBJ2-1; D may be TRBD2 (6 bases). Per the germline V gene, CDR1 is SGHTA and CDR2 is FQGTGA. V was shortened by 1 base and J by 8 bases, with 9 bases between the two germline ends. The length of the CDR3 is 13 residues. This chain's CDR3 is CASSLMGGHEQFF. CDR3 bases: TGTGCCAGCAGCTTAATGGGGGGACATGAGCAGTTCTTC.

The chain has TRBV7-3 and TRBJ2-1, with 7 bases matching TRBD2. V lost 2 bases and J lost 8; bases outside the gene matches: 6. Looked up from germline, CDR1 is SGHTA and CDR2 is FQGTGA. This CDR3 has 14 residues. CDR3: CASSLGASGDEQFF. CDR3 DNA: TGTGCCAGCAGCTTAGGGGCTAGCGGTGATGAGCAGTTCTTC.

In its sample, this clonotype was seen a few times. An end of the junction differs from the germline gene, which may be a read error. The chain is built from TRBV6-5 and TRBJ2-1; D is ambiguous. With the DNA end fitting TRBJ2-7 better, the J assignment may be wrong. The CDR3 covers 14 residues. Germline V gene lookup returns CDR1 MNHEY and CDR2 SVGAGI. CDR3 DNA sequence: TGTGCCAGCAGTTCACAAAAAACTGCATACGGGCAGTACTTC. Protein: CASSSQKTAYGQYF.

This clonotype turned up a few times. This sequence joins TRBV4-1 and TRBJ1-1; possible D gene TRBD1, 5 bases. Germline V lookup: CDR1 MGHRA, CDR2 YSYEKL. This CDR3 has 14 residues. The V gene lost 4 bases and the J gene lost 3 bases, with 12 bases spanning the gap. The DNA for the CDR3 is TGCGCCAGCAGCCCTGGAGGGACGGACACTGAAGCTTTCTTT. It translates to CASSPGGTDTEAFF.

The table lists this clonotype with a few counts. DNA of the CDR3: TGTGCCAGCAGCTTAACTTTGGGGAAATCTGGCTACACCTTC. Translating it yields CASSLTLGKSGYTF. This chain uses TRBV7-2 with TRBJ1-2; D unclear. The CDR3 totals 14 residues. The V end was cut by 2 bases, the J end by 7 bases, with 14 bases between. Germline-derived CDR1 and CDR2 are SGHTA and FQGNSA.